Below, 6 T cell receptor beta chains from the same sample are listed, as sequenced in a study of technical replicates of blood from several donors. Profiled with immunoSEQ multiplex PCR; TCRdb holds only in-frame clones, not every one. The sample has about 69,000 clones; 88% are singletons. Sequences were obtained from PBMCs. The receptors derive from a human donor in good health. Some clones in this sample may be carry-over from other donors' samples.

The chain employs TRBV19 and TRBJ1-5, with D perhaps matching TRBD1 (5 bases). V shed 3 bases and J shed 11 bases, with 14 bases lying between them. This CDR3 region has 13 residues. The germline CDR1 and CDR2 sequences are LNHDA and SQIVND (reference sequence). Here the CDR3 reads CASSIGGTGAQHF. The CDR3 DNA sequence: TGTGCCAGTAGTATTGGGGGAACGGGGGCCCAGCATTTT.

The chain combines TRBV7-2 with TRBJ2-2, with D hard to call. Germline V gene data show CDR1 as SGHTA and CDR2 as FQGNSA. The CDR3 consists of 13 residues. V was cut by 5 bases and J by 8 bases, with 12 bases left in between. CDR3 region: CASSPRVVGELFF. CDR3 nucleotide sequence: TGTGCCAGCAGCCCTCGGGTAGTAGGGGAGCTGTTTTTT.

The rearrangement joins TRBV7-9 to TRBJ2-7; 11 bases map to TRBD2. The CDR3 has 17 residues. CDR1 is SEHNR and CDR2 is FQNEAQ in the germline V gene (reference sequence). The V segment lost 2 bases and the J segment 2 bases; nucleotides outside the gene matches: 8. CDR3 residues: CASSLLLAGARPYEQYF. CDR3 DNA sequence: TGTGCCAGCAGCTTACTACTAGCGGGGGCCCGGCCCTACGAGCAGTACTTC.

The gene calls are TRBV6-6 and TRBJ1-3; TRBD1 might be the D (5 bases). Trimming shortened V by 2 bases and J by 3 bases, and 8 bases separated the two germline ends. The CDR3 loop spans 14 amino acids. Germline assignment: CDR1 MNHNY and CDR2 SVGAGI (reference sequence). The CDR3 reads CASSYVRVGNTIYF. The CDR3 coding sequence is TGTGCCAGCAGTTACGTCAGGGTTGGAAACACCATATATTTT.

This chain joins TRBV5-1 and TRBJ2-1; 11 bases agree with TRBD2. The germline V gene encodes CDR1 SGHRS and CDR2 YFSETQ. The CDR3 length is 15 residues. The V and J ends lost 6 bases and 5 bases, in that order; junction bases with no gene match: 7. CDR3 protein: CASILGTSGNNEQFF. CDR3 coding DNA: TGCGCCAGCATCCTCGGGACTAGCGGAAACAATGAGCAGTTCTTC.

The CDR3 DNA reads as TGTGCCAGCAGCGTAGACAGGGGGCAAGCTGGAAACACCATATATTTT. Residues: CASSVDRGQAGNTIYF. The chain links TRBV9 to TRBJ1-3, with 9 bases lining up with TRBD1. Germline trimming cut 0 bases from V and 2 bases from J; bases unmatched to any gene: 3. The CDR3 is made up of 16 amino acids. Germline V gene lookup returns CDR1 SGDLS and CDR2 YYNGEE.